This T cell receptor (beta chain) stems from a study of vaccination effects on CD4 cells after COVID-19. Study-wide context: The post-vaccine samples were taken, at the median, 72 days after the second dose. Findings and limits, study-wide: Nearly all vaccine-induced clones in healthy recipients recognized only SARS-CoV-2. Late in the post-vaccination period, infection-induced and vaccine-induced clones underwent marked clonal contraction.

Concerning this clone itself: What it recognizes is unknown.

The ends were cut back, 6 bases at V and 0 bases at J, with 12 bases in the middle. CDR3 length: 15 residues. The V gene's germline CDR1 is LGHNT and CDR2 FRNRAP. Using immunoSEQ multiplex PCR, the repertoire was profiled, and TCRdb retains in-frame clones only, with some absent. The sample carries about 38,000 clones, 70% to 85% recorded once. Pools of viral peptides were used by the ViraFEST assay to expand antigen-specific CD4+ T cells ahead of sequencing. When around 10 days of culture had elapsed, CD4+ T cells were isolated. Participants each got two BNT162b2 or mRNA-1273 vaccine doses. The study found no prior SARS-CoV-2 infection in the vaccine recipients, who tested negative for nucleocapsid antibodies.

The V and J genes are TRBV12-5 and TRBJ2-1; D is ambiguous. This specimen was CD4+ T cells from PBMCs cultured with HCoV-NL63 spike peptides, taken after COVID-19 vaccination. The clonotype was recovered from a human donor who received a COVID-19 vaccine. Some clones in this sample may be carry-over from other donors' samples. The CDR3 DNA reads TGTGCTAGTGGGGTGTCGGAGAGCTCCTACAATGAGCAGTTCTTC. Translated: CASGVSESSYNEQFF.